The TCR beta chain described here comes from a study of shared clonotypes between healthy human individuals. Study-level information: CD8 memory received one plate per donor, CD8 naive two, CD4 memory three and CD4 naive three.

As concerns this clone: Within the sample, other DNA sequences also encode this same CDR3.

V lost 2 bases and J lost 0, with 8 bases in between. Germline CDR1 SGHNT, CDR2 YYREEE (reference sequence). The CDR3 runs 14 residues. Each cell subset's genomic DNA was divided evenly among several immunoSEQ plates. Clones were read by immunoSEQ multiplex PCR, and TCRdb kept only the in-frame ones, dropping some. The sample includes about 1.1 million clones, 70% to 80% of them seen just once. The sample comprised memory CD4+ T cells from PBMCs. Subset described: CD45RA-negative fraction. The sequence derives from a man younger than 35 in good health. Some clones in this sample may be carry-over from other donors' samples. The chain has TRBV5-4 and TRBJ2-5; TRBD1 is a possible D gene (5 bases). For the CDR3, the DNA is TGTGCCAGCAGCTTTCGCAGGGACCAAGAGACCCAGTACTTC. Translating gives CASSFRRDQETQYF.